This T cell receptor (beta chain) was sequenced for a study of T cell responses to AZD1222 COVID-19 vaccine. Findings of the study overall: Baseline seropositives among AZD1222 recipients totaled only six or seven.

Some clones are missing from TCRdb's copy, which holds only in-frame ones; the method was immunoSEQ multiplex PCR. The sample consists of fewer than 35,000 clones, approximately 90% of them appearing once. Looked up from germline, CDR1 is LNHDA and CDR2 is SQIVND (reference sequence). The CDR3 is 16 amino acids. Trimming cost V 3 bases and J 1 base; bases outside gene matches: 2. Regarding this clone: Its antigen is still unknown.

Sequencing was performed on peripheral blood, taken on day 0 of AZD1222 vaccination. This clonotype was sampled from an adult in good health. The J gene is TRBJ2-2, the V gene TRBV19, with TRBD2 matching over 10 bases. CDR3 amino acids: CASSILAGVNTGELFF. The DNA of the CDR3 is TGTGCCAGTAGTATTCTAGCGGGAGTGAACACCGGGGAGCTGTTTTTT.